This T cell receptor beta chain came from a study of blood T cell repertoires in COVID-19. Looking at the study overall: PBMCs, B-cell-depleted T cells, or T cells were the source of the cDNA or gDNA that made up the material.

The CDR3 has 15 amino acids. Germline V CDR1 and CDR2: SGHNT, YYREEE (reference sequence). The V gene end was trimmed by 4 bases and the J gene end by 0 bases; junction bases not matched to a gene: 5. Clones were read by immunoSEQ multiplex PCR, and TCRdb kept only the in-frame ones, dropping some. The table shows tens of thousands of clones, with roughly 80% occurring only once. Patients at the Seattle site were enrolled during active infection and followed longitudinally. The chain is built from TRBV5-4 and TRBJ1-2; 8 bases are shared with TRBD1. Sequenced: peripheral blood. The sequence came from a man between 65 and 79 years old with COVID-19, enrolled during active disease. The CDR3 DNA follows: TGTGCCAGCAGCCGACCGGACAGGGCTAACTATGGCTACACCTTC. Translated: CASSRPDRANYGYTF. The full variable domain, completed using reference TRBV5-4 and TRBJ1-2, is ETGVTQSPTHLIKTRGQQVTLRCSSQSGHNTVSWYQQALGQGPQFIFQYYREEENGRGNFPPRFSGLQFPNYSSELNVNALELDDSALYLCASSRPDRANYGYTFGSGTRLTVV.